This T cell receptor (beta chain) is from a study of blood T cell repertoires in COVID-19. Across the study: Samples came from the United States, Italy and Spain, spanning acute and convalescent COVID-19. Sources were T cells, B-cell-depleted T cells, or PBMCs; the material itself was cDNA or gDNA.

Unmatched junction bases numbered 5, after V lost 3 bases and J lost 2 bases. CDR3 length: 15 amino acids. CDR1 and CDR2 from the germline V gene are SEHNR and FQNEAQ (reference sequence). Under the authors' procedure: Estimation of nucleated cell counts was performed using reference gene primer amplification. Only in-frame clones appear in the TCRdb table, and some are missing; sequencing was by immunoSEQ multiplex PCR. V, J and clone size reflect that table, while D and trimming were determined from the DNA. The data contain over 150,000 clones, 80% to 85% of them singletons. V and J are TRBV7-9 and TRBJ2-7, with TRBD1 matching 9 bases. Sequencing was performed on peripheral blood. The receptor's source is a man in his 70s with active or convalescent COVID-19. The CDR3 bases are TGTGCCAGCAGCTTCGAGGGACAGGGACCCTACGAGCAGTACTTC. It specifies CASSFEGQGPYEQYF. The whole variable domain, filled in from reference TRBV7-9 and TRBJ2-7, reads DTGVSQNPRHKITKRGQNVTFRCDPISEHNRLYWYRQTLGQGPEFLTYFQNEAQLEKSRLLSDRFSAERPKGSFSTLEIQRTEQGDSAMYLCASSFEGQGPYEQYFGPGTRLTVT.